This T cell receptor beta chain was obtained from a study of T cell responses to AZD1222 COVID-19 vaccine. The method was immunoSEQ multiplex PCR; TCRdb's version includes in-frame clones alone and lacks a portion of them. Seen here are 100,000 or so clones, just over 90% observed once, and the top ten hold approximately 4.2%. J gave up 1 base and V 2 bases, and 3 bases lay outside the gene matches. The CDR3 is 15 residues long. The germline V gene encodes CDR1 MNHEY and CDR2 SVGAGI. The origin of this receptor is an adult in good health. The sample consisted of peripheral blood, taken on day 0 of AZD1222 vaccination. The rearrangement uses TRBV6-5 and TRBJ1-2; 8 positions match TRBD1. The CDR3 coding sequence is TGTGCCAGCAGTTACACGACAGGGGTTAACTATGGCTACACCTTC. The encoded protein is CASSYTTGVNYGYTF.